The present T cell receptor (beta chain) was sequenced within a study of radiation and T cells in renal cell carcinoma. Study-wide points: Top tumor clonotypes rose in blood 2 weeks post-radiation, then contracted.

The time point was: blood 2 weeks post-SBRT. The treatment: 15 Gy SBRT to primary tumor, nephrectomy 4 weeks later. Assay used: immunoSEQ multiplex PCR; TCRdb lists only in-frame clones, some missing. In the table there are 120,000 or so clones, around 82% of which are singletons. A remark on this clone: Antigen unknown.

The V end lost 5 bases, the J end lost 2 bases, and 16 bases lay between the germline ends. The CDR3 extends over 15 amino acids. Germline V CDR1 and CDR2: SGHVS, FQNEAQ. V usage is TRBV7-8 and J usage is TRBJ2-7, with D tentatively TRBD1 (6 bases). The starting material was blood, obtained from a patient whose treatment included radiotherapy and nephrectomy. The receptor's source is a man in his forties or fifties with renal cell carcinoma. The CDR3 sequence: CASSPVRQVAYEQYF. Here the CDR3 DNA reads TGTGCCAGCAGCCCGGTTAGACAGGTAGCCTACGAGCAGTACTTC.